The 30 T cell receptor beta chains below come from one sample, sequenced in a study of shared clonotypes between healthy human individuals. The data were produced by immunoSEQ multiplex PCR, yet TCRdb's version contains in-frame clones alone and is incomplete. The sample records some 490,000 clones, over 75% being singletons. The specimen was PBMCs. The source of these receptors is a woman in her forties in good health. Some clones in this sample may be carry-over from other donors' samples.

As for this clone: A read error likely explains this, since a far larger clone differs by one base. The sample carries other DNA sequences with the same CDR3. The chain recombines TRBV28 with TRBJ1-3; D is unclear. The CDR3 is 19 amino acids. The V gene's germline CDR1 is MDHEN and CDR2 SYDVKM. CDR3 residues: CASSLSLPGGVGSGNTIYF. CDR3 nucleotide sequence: TGTGCCAGCAGCTTATCCTTGCCTGGCGGGGTAGGCTCTGGAAACACCATATATTTT.

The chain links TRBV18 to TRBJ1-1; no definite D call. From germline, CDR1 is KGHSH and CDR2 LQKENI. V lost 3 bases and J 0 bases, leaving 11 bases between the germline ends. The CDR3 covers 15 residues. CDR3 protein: CASSPSDGMNTEAFF. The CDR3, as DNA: TGTGCCAGCTCACCCTCGGACGGAATGAACACTGAAGCTTTCTTT. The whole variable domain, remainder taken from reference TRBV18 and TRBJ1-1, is NAGVMQNPRHLVRRRGQEARLRCSPMKGHSHVYWYRQLPEEGLKFMVYLQKENIIDESGMPKERFSAEFPKEGPSILRIQQVVRGDSAAYFCASSPSDGMNTEAFFGQGTRLTVV.

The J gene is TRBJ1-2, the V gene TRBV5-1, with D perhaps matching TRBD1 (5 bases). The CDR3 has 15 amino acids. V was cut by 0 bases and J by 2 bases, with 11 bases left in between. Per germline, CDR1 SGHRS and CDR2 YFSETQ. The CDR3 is CASSLVTGSNYGYTF. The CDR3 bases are TGCGCCAGCAGCTTGGTCACAGGATCGAACTATGGCTACACCTTC.

This chain's CDR3 is CASSRTGTLYEQYF. In DNA form, the CDR3 reads TGTGCCAGCAGCCGGACAGGGACCCTCTACGAGCAGTACTTC. J is TRBJ2-7 and V is TRBV11-2; 8 bases agree with TRBD1. The V gene end was trimmed by 5 bases and the J gene end by 3 bases; junction bases not matched to a gene: 6. Germline assignment: CDR1 SGHAT and CDR2 FQNNGV. This CDR3 has 14 amino acids.

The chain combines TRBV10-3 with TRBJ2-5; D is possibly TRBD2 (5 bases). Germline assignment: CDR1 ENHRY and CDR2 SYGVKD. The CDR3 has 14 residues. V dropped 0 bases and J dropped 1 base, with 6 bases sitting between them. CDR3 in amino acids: CAISESTTQETQYF. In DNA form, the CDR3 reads TGTGCCATCAGTGAGTCGACTACCCAAGAGACCCAGTACTTC.

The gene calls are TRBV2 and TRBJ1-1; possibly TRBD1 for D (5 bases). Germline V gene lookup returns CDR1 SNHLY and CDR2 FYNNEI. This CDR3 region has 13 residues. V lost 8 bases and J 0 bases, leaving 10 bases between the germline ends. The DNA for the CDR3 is TGTGCCAGCGAGGGACGCTTGAACACTGAAGCTTTCTTT. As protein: CASEGRLNTEAFF.

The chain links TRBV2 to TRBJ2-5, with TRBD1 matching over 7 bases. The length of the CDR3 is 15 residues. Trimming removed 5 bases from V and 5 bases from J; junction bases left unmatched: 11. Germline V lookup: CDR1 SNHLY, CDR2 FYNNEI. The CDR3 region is CASSNSGTAVETQYF. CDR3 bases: TGTGCCAGCAGTAACTCCGGGACAGCCGTTGAGACCCAGTACTTC.

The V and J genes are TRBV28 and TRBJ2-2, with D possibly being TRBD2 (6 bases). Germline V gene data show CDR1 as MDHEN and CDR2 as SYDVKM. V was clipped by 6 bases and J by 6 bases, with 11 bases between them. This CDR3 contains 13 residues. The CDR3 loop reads CASSILAAGELFF. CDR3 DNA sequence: TGTGCCAGCAGCATACTAGCCGCCGGGGAGCTGTTTTTT.

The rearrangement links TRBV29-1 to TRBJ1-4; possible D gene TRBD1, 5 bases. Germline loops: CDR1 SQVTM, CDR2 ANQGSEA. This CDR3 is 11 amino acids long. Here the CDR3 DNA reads TGCAGGGTGCGGGGGGACGAAAAACTGTTTTTT. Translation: CRVRGDEKLFF.

CDR3 sequence (DNA): TGCGCCAGCAGCTTGGAAGGGGGCTTCTCTGGAAACACCATATATTTT. Encoded protein: CASSLEGGFSGNTIYF. The gene calls are TRBV5-1 and TRBJ1-3, with 7 bases identical to TRBD1. CDR1 and CDR2 (germline): SGHRS, YFSETQ. V was pared by 0 bases and J by 0 bases, with 3 bases of the junction left unmatched. The CDR3 has 16 residues. The full variable domain, completed using reference TRBV5-1 and TRBJ1-3, is KAGVTQTPRYLIKTRGQQVTLSCSPISGHRSVSWYQQTPGQGLQFLFEYFSETQRNKGNFPGRFSGRQFSNSRSEMNVSTLELGDSALYLCASSLEGGFSGNTIYFGEGSWLTVV.

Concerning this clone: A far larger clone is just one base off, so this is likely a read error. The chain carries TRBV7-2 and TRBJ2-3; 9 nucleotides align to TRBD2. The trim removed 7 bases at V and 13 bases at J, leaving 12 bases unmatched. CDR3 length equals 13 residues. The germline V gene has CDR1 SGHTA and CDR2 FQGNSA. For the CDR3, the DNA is TGTGCCAGCATCAGACTAGCGGAAGGGGAGGAGTATTTT. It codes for CASIRLAEGEEYF.

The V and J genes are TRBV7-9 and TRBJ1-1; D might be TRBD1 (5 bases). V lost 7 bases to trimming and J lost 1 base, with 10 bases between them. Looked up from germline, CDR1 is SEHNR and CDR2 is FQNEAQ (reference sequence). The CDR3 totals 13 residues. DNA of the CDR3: TGTGCCAGCATGTTTCAGGGGAACACTGAAGCTTTCTTT. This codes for CASMFQGNTEAFF.

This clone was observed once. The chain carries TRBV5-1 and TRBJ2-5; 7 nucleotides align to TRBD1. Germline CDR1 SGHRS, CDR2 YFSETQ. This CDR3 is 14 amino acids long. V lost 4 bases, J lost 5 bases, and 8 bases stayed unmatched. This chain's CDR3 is CASSQPGTVETQYF. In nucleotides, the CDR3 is TGCGCCAGCAGCCAACCCGGGACAGTGGAGACCCAGTACTTC.

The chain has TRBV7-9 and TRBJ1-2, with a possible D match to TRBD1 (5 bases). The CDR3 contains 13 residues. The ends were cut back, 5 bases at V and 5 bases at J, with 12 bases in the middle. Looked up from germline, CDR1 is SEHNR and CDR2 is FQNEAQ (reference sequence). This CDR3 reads CASSPGTEYGYTF. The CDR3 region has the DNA TGTGCCAGCAGCCCGGGGACGGAATATGGCTACACCTTC.

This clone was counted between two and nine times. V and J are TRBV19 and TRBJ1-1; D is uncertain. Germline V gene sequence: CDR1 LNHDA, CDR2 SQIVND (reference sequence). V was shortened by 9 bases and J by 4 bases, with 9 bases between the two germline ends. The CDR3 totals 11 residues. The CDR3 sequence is CASNRGTEAFF. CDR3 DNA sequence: TGTGCCAGCAACCGAGGCACTGAAGCTTTCTTT.

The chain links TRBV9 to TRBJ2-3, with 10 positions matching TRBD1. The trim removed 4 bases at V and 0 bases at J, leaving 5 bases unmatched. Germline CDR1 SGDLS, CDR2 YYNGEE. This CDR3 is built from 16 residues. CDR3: CASSLRQGASTDTQYF. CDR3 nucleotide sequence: TGTGCCAGCAGCCTGAGACAGGGGGCAAGCACAGATACGCAGTATTTT.

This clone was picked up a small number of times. Here the CDR3 DNA reads TGCGCCAGCAGCTTGGCCCCTAGCGGGAGTTCCGTTGAGCAGTTCTTC. It codes for CASSLAPSGSSVEQFF. J is TRBJ2-1 and V is TRBV5-1; 10 nucleotides agree with TRBD2. With V trimmed by 0 bases and J by 9 bases, 9 bases remained unmatched. CDR3 size: 16 residues. CDR1 and CDR2 (germline): SGHRS, YFSETQ.

CDR3 region: CASSPSGTSNQPQHF. For the CDR3, the DNA is TGTGCCAGCAGTCCCTCCGGGACAAGCAATCAGCCCCAGCATTTT. This chain joins TRBV27 and TRBJ1-5; D possibly corresponds to TRBD1 (6 bases). The length of the CDR3 is 15 residues. Trimming took off 5 bases at V and 1 base at J, with 12 bases between the two ends. Looked up from germline, CDR1 is MNHEY and CDR2 is SMNVEV (reference sequence).

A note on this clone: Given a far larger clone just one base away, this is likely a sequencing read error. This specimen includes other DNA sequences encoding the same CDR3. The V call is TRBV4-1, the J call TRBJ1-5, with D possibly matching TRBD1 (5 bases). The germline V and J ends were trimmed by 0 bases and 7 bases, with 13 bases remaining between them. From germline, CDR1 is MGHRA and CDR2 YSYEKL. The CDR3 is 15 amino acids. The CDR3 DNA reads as TGCGCCAGCAGCCAAGATTGGGGGTACAACCAGCCCCAGCATTTT. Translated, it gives CASSQDWGYNQPQHF.

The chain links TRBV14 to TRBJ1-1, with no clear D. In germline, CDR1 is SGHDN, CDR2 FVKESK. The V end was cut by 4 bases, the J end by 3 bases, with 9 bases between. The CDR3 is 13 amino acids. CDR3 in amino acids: CASSPSQDTEAFF. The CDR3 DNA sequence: TGTGCCAGCAGCCCCTCCCAGGACACTGAAGCTTTCTTT.

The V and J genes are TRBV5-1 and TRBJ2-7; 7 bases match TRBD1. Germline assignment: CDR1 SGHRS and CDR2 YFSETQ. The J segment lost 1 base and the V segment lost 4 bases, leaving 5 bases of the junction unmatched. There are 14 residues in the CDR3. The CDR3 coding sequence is TGCGCCAGCAGCCCACGGGACAGATCCTACGAGCAGTACTTC. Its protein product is CASSPRDRSYEQYF.

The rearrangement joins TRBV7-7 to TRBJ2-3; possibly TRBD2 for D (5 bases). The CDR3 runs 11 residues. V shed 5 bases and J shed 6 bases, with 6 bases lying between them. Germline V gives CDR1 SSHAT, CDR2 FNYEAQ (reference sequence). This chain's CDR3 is CASSEGDTQYF. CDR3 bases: TGTGCCAGCAGCGAGGGTGATACGCAGTATTTT.

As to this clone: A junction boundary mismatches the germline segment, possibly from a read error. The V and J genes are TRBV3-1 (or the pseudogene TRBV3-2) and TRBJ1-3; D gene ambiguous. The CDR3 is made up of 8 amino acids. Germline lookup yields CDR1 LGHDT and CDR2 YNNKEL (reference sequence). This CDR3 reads CASSTRYF. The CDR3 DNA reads TGTGCCAGCAGCACCAGATATTTT.

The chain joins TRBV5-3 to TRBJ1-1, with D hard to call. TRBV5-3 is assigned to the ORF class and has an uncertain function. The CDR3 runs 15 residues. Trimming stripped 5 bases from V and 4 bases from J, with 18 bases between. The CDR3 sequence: CARRGVRVIGTEAFF. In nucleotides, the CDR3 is TGTGCCAGAAGGGGAGTGAGGGTTATTGGCACTGAAGCTTTCTTT.

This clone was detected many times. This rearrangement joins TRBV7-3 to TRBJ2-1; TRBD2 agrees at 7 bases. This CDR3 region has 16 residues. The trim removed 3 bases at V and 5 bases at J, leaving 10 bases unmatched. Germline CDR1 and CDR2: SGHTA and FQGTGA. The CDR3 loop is CASSFNPGGRDNEQFF. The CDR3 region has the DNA TGTGCCAGCAGCTTCAACCCGGGAGGAAGGGACAATGAGCAGTTCTTC.

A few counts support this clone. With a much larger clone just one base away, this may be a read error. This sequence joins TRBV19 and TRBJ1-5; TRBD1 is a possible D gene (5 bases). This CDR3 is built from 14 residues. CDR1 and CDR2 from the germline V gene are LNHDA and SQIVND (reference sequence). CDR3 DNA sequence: TGTGCCAGTAATCGGGGCTTTAGCAATCAGCCCCGGCATTTT. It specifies CASNRGFSNQPRHF.

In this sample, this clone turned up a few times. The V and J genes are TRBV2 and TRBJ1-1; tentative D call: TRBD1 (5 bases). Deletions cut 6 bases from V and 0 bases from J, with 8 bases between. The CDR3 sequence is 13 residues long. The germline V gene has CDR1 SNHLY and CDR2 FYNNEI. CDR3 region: CASRVQVNTEAFF. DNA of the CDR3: TGTGCCAGCAGAGTACAGGTGAACACTGAAGCTTTCTTT.

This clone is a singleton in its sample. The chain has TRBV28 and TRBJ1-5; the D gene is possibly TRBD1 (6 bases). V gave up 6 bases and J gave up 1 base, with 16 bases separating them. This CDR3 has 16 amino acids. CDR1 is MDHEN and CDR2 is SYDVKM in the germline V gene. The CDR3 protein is CASRNRETVSNQPQHF. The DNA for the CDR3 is TGTGCCAGCAGAAACAGGGAGACCGTGAGCAATCAGCCCCAGCATTTT.

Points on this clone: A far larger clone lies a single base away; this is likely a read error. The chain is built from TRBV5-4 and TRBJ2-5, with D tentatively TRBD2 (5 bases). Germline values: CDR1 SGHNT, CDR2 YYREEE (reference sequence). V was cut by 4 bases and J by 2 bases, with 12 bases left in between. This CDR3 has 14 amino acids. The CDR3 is CASSPSSRQETQYF. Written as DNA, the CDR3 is TGTGCCAGCAGCCCGTCTAGCAGACAAGAGACCCAGTACTTC. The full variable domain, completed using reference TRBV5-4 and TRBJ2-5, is ETGVTQSPTHLIKTRGQQVTLRCSSQSGHNTVSWYQQALGQGPQFIFQYYREEENGRGNFPPRFSGLQFPNYSSELNVNALELDDSALYLCASSPSSRQETQYFGPGTRLLVL.

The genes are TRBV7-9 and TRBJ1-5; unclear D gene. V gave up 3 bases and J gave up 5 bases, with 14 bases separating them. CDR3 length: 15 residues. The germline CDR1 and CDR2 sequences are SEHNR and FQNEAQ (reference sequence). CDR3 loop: CASSLAEREDQPQHF. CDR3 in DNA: TGTGCCAGCAGCTTGGCGGAAAGAGAGGATCAGCCCCAGCATTTT.